The clone carrying this T cell receptor beta chain has more than one count but fewer than ten. Antigen specificity is unknown. This sample stems from a study of T cells in Graves' hyperthyroidism and ophthalmopathy. Study-wide results and caveats: The model anticipated ophthalmopathy a median about 7.1 months pre-onset.

Looked up from germline, CDR1 is SGHVT and CDR2 is SQSDAQ. The CDR3 length is 12 residues. V was pared by 7 bases and J by 8 bases, with 14 bases between. A patient was excluded if there was uncontrolled infection, other autoimmune disease, pregnancy or lactation. Amplified TCR beta CDR3 regions derived from RNA transcripts. First-round RT-PCR of the TCR CDR3 relied on the HTBI primer set. TCRdb passed the multiplex PCR reads through MiXCR, listing each CDR3 protein once. The sample gives 500,000 to 600,000 distinct CDR3 sequences, about 45% of which show up once; about 45% is in the top ten. Sequenced sample: peripheral blood or thyroid tissue (not recorded which). This receptor was taken from an adult woman with Graves' disease, either hyperthyroidism or ophthalmopathy (not recorded which). This chain joins TRBV7-4 and TRBJ1-1; D is unresolved. CDR3 DNA sequence: TGTGCCAGCACCCCGAAGGATCTAGAAGCTTTCTTT. Encoded protein: CASTPKDLEAFF.